The present entry profiles one TCR beta chain with its context. In the authors' methods: Scientists estimated how many nucleated cells there were by amplifying reference gene primers. Some clones are missing from TCRdb's copy, which holds only in-frame ones; the method was immunoSEQ multiplex PCR. Clone size and the V and J calls come from that table; the DNA yielded D and trimming. This repertoire shows around 160,000 clones, about 86% found once; its top ten account for roughly 0.95%. The sample belongs to a study of blood T cell repertoires in COVID-19. CDR1 is MNHEY, CDR2 SMNVEV, per germline (reference sequence). The V segment lost 2 bases and the J segment 6 bases; nucleotides outside the gene matches: 4. The CDR3 covers 14 residues.

The rearrangement links TRBV27 to TRBJ1-5; 7 bases align to TRBD1. This sequence was found in a man younger than 35 with acute or convalescent COVID-19. Sample: peripheral blood. The CDR3 loop is CASSLQGVGQPQHF. In DNA form, the CDR3 reads TGTGCCAGCAGTTTACAGGGGGTAGGTCAGCCCCAGCATTTT.